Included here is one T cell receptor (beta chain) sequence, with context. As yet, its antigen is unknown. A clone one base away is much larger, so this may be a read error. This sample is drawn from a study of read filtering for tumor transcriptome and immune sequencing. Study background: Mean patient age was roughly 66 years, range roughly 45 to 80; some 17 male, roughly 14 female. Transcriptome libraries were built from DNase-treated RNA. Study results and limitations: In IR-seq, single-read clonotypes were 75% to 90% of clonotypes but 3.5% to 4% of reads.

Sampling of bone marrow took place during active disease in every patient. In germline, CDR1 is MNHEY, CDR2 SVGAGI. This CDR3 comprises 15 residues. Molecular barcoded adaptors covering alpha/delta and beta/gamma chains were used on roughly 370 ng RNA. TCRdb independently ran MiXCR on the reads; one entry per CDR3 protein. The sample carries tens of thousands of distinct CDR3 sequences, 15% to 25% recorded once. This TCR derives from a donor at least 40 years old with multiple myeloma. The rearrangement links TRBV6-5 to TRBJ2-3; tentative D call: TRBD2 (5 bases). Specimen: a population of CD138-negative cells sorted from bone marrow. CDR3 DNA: TGTGCCAGCAGTTACGGTACAGCTAGCACAGATACGCGGTATTTT. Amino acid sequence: CASSYGTASTDTRYF.